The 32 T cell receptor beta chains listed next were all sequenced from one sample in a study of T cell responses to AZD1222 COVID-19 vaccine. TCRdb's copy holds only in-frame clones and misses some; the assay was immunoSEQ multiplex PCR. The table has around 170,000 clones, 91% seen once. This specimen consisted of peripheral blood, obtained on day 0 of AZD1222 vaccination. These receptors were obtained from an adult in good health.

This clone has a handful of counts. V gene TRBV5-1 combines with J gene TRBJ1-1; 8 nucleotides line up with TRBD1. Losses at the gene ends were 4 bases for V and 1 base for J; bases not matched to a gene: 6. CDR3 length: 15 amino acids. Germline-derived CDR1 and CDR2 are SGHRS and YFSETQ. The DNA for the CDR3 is TGCGCCAGCAGCGGGAGACAGGGGAAGAACACTGAAGCTTTCTTT. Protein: CASSGRQGKNTEAFF.

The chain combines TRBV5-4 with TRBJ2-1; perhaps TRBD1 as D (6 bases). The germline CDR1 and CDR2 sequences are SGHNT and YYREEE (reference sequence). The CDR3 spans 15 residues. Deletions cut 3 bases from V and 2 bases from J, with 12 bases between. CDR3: CASSSLGGPYNEQFF. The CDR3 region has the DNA TGTGCCAGCAGCTCCTTAGGGGGTCCCTACAATGAGCAGTTCTTC.

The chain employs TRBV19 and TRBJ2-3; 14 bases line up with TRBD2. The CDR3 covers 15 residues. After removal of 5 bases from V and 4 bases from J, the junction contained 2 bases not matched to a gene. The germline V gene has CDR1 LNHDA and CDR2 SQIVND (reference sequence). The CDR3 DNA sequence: TGTGCCAGTAGTCCGACTAGCGGGAGGGCAGATACGCAGTATTTT. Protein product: CASSPTSGRADTQYF.

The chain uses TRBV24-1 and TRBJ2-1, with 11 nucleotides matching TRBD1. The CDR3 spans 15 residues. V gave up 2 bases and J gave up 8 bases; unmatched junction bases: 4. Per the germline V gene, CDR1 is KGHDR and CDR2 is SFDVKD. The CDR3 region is CATSDSGQGAYEQFF. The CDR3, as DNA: TGTGCCACCAGTGATTCCGGACAGGGGGCATATGAGCAGTTCTTC.

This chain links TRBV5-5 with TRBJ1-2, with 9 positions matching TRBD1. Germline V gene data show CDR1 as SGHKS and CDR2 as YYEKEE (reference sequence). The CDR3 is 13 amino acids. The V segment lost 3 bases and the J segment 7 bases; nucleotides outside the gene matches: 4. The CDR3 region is CASSWGQGRGYTF. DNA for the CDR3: TGTGCCAGCAGCTGGGGACAGGGACGTGGCTACACCTTC.

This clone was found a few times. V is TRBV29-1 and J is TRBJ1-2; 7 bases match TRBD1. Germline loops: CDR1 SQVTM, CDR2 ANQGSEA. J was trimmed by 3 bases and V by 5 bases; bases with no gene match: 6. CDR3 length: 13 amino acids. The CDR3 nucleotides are TGCAGCGTTCGACAGGGAGGGGACTATGGCTACACCTTC. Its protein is CSVRQGGDYGYTF.

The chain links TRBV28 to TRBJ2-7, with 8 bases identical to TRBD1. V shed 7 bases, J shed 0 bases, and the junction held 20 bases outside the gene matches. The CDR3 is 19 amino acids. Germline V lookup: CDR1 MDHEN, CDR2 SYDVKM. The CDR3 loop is CASIPIGTGKAASSYEQYF. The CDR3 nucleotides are TGTGCCAGCATCCCCATAGGGACAGGCAAAGCGGCCAGCTCCTACGAGCAGTACTTC.

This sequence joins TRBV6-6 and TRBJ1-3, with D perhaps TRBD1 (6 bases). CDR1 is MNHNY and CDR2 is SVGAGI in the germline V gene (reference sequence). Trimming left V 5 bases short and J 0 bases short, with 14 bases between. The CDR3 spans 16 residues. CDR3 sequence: CASSRRQDLSGNTIYF. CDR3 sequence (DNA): TGTGCCAGCAGTCGTCGACAGGATCTCTCTGGAAACACCATATATTTT.

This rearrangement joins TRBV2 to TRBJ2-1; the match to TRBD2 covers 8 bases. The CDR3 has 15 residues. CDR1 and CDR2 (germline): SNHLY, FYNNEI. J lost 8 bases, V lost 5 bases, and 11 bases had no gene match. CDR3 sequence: CASSRSSGSRDEQFF. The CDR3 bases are TGTGCCAGCAGTCGGTCCAGCGGGAGTAGGGATGAGCAGTTCTTC.

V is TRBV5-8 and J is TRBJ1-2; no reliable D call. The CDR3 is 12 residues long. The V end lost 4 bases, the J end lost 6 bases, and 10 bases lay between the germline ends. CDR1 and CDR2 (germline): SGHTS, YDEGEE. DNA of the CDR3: TGTGCCAGCAGCCTGCAGTTGGATGGCTACACCTTC. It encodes CASSLQLDGYTF.

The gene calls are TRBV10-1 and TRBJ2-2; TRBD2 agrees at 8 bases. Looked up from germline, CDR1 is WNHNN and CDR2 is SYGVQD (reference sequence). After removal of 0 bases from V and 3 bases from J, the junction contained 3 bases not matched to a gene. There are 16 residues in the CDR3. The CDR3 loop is CASSESSGRDTGELFF. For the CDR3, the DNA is TGCGCCAGCAGTGAGTCCAGCGGGAGAGACACCGGGGAGCTGTTTTTT.

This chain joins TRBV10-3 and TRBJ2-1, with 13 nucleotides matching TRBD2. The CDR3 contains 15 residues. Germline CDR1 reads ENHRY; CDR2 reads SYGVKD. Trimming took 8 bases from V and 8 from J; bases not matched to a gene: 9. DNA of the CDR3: TGTGCCATCCGCGGACTAGCGGGAGTAATGGATGAGCAGTTCTTC. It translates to CAIRGLAGVMDEQFF.

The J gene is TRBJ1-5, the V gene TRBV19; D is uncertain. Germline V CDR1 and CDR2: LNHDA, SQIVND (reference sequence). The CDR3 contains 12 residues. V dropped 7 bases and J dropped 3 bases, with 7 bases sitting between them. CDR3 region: CASTANNQPQHF. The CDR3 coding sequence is TGTGCCAGTACGGCGAACAATCAGCCCCAGCATTTT.

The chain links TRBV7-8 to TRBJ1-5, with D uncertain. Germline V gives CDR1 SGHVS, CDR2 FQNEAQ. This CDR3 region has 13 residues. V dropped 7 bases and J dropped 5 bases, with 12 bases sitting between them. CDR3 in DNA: TGTGCCAGCACTATCAGAGAGGATCAGCCCCAGCATTTT. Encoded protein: CASTIREDQPQHF.

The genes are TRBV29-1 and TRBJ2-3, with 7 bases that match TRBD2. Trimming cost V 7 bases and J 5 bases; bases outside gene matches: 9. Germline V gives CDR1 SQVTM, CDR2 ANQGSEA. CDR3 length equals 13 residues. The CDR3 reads CSAAGLRLDTQYF. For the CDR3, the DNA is TGCAGCGCAGCGGGACTTCGCCTAGATACGCAGTATTTT.

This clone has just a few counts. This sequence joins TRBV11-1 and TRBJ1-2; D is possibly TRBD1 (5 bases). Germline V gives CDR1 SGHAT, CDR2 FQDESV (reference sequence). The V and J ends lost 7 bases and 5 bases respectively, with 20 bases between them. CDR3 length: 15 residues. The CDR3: CASNPIWRGSYGYTF. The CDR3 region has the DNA TGTGCCAGCAACCCTATTTGGAGGGGAAGTTATGGCTACACCTTC.

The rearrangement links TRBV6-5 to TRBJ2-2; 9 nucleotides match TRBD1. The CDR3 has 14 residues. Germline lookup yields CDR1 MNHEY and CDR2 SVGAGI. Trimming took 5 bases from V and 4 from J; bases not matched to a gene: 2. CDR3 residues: CASSNRGPTGELFF. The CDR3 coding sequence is TGTGCCAGCAGTAACAGGGGGCCCACCGGGGAGCTGTTTTTT.

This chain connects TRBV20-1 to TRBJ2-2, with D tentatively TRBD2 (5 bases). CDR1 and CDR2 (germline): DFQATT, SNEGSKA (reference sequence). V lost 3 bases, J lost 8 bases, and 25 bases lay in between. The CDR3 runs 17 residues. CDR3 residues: CSASSTSSGPRLGELFF. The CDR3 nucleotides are TGCAGTGCTAGTTCTACGTCGAGCGGACCCCGGTTGGGGGAGCTGTTTTTT.

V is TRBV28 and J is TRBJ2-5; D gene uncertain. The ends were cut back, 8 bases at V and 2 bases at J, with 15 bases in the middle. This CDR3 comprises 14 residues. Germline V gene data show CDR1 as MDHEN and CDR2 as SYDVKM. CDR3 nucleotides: TGTGCCAGCGGCAGTAGAGGTCGACAAGAGACCCAGTACTTC. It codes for CASGSRGRQETQYF.

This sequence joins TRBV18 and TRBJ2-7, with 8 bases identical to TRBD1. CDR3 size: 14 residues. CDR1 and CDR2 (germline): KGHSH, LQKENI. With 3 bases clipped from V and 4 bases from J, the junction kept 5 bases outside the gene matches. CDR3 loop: CASSPVQGDYEQYF. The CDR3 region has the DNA TGTGCCAGCTCACCGGTACAGGGGGATTACGAGCAGTACTTC.

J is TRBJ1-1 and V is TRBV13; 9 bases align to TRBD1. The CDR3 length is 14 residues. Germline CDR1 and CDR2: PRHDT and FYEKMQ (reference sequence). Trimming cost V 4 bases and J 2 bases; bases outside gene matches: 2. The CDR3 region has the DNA TGTGCCAGCAGCTGGGACAGGGTCAACACTGAAGCTTTCTTT. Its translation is CASSWDRVNTEAFF. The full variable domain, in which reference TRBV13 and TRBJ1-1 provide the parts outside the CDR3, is AAGVIQSPRHLIKEKRETATLKCYPIPRHDTVYWYQQGPGQDPQFLISFYEKMQSDKGSIPDRFSAQQFSDYHSELNMSSLELGDSALYFCASSWDRVNTEAFFGQGTRLTVV.

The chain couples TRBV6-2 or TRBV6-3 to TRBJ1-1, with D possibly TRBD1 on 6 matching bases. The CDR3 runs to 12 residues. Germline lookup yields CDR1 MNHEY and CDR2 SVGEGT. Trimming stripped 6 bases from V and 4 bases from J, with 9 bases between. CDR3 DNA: TGTGCCAGCAGCAACAGGGTCACTGAAGCTTTCTTT. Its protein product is CASSNRVTEAFF.

CDR3 DNA sequence: TGTGCCAGCAGCCCCGGGAGGGGGATGGAGACCCAGTACTTC. Translated, it gives CASSPGRGMETQYF. This sequence joins TRBV7-3 and TRBJ2-5; 8 nucleotides align to TRBD2. The CDR3 length is 14 residues. The germline CDR1 and CDR2 sequences are SGHTA and FQGTGA. J lost 5 bases, V lost 5 bases, and 7 bases had no gene match.

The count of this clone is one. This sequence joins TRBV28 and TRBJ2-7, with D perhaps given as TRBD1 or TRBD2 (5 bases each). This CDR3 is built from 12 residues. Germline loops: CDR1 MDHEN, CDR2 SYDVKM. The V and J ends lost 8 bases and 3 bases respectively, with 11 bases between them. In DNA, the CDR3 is TGTGCCAGCCAGGGACCCGACTACGAGCAGTACTTC. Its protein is CASQGPDYEQYF.

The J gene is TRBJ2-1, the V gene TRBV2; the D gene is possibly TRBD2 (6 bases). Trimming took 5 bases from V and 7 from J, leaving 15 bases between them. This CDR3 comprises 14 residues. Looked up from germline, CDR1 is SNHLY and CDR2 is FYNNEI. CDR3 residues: CASSPAAGRNEQFF. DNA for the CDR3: TGTGCCAGCAGTCCCGCGGCGGGAAGGAATGAGCAGTTCTTC.

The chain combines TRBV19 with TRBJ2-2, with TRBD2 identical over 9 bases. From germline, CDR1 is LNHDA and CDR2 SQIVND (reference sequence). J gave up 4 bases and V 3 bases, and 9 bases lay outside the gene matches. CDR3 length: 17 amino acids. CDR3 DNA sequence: TGTGCCAGTAGTATGTCGCTAGCGGGGCGATTCACCGGGGAGCTGTTTTTT. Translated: CASSMSLAGRFTGELFF.

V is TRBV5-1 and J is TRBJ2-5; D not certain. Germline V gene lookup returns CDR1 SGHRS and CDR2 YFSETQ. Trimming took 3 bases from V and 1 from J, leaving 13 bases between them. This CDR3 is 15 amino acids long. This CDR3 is CASSSPAALQETQYF. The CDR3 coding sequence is TGCGCCAGCAGCTCCCCGGCAGCCCTCCAAGAGACCCAGTACTTC.

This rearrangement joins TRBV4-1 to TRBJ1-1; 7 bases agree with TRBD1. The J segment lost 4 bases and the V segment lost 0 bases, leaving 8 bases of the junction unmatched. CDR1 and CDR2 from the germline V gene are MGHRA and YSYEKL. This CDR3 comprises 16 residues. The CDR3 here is CASSQEGAGGGTEAFF. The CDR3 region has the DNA TGCGCCAGCAGCCAAGAAGGGGCAGGGGGAGGCACTGAAGCTTTCTTT.

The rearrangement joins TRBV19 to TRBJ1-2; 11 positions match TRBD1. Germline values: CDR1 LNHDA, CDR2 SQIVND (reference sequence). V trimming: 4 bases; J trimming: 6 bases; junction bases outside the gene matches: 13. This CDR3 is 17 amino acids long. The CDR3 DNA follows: TGTGCCAGTAGTAACCTCAGGACAGGGGGCGAAGTCAATGGCTACACCTTC. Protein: CASSNLRTGGEVNGYTF.

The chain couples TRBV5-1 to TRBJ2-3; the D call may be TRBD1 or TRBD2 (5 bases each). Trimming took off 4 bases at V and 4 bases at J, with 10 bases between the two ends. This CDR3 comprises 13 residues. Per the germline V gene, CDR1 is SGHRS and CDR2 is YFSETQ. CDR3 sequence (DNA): TGCGCCAGCAGCCCGGGACCCTCAGATACGCAGTATTTT. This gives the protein CASSPGPSDTQYF.

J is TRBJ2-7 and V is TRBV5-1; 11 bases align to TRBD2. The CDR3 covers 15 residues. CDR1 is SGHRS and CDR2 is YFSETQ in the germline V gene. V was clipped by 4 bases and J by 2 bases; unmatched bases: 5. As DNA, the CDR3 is TGCGCCAGCAGCCTGGGGACTAGCGGAACCTACGAGCAGTACTTC. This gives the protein CASSLGTSGTYEQYF.

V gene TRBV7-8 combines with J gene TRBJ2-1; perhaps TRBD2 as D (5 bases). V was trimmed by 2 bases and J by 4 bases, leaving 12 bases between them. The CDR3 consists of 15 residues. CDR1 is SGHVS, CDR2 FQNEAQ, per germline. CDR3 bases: TGTGCCAGCAGCTTACGCGGCGACTATTACAATGAGCAGTTCTTC. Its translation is CASSLRGDYYNEQFF.